These 30 T cell receptor beta chains came from one sample sequenced in a study of shared clonotypes between healthy human individuals. Data came from immunoSEQ multiplex PCR; TCRdb stores just in-frame clones and leaves some out. The sample gives approximately 470,000 clones, 65% to 85% of which show up once; roughly 13% is in the top ten. The sequencing sample was made of PBMCs. The receptors derive from a woman aged 40 to 50 in good health. Some clones in this sample may be carry-over from other donors' samples.

The rearrangement joins TRBV6-5 to TRBJ2-5; D gene uncertain. The CDR3 is made up of 15 amino acids. Trimming took 5 bases from V and 5 from J, leaving 18 bases between them. Germline assignment: CDR1 MNHEY and CDR2 SVGAGI. CDR3 residues: CASSHRARIGETQYF. The CDR3 DNA is TGTGCCAGCAGTCATAGGGCCCGGATTGGGGAGACCCAGTACTTC.

V gene TRBV9 combines with J gene TRBJ2-1; the match to TRBD2 covers 7 bases. The CDR3 has 16 amino acids. Germline CDR1 reads SGDLS; CDR2 reads YYNGEE. The junction had 11 bases not matched to a gene; V was cut back by 0 bases and J by 8 bases. The CDR3 nucleotides are TGTGCCAGCAGCGTAGCTCCGCGGGAGCAAGGTTATGAGCAGTTCTTC. Amino acid sequence: CASSVAPREQGYEQFF.

The gene calls are TRBV30 and TRBJ2-5; D is possibly TRBD2 (6 bases). Trimming removed 4 bases from V and 5 bases from J, with 14 bases in between. The CDR3 contains 13 residues. CDR1 and CDR2 (germline): GTSNPN, SVGIG (reference sequence). As DNA, the CDR3 is TGTGCCTGGAATAGGTGGGGGGTGGAGACCCAGTACTTC. Its translation is CAWNRWGVETQYF.

On this clone itself: Given a far larger clone just one base away, this is likely a sequencing read error. This chain joins TRBV28 and TRBJ1-2; the D is unclear. This CDR3 has 13 amino acids. Germline CDR1 reads MDHEN; CDR2 reads SYDVKM. V was shortened by 5 bases and J by 10 bases, with 17 bases between the two germline ends. The CDR3 sequence is CASSQQVWATYTF. CDR3 nucleotide sequence: TGTGCCAGCAGTCAACAAGTGTGGGCTACCTACACCTTC.

The sample holds a few counts of this clone. V gene TRBV27 combines with J gene TRBJ2-7; possibly TRBD1 for D (6 bases). The ends were cut back, 5 bases at V and 7 bases at J, with 15 bases in the middle. The CDR3 spans 13 residues. Germline loops: CDR1 MNHEY, CDR2 SMNVEV (reference sequence). The CDR3 spells CASSIDRIKEQYF. Here the CDR3 DNA reads TGTGCCAGCAGTATCGACAGGATTAAAGAGCAGTACTTC.

Remarks on this clone: A far larger clone lies a single base away; this is likely a read error. Different DNA sequences within this sample yield the same CDR3. The V call is TRBV10-3, the J call TRBJ2-7, with TRBD2 identical over 10 bases. CDR3 length: 15 residues. Germline trimming cut 6 bases from V and 2 bases from J; bases unmatched to any gene: 7. Germline V CDR1 and CDR2: ENHRY, SYGVKD. The CDR3 reads CAIRGTSGKPYEQYF. The CDR3 bases are TGTGCCATCAGGGGTACTAGCGGGAAGCCCTACGAGCAGTACTTC.

The chain is built from TRBV7-6 and TRBJ1-3; TRBD1 matches at 7 bases. Germline values: CDR1 SGHVS, CDR2 FNYEAQ. Trimming took 4 bases from V and 2 from J; bases not matched to a gene: 8. This CDR3 contains 16 residues. CDR3 amino acids: CASSSTLGTAGNTIYF. CDR3 DNA sequence: TGTGCCAGCAGCTCAACACTTGGGACAGCTGGAAACACCATATATTTT.

The V gene is TRBV7-3, the J gene TRBJ2-7, with a tentative D call TRBD2 (6 bases). CDR1 is SGHTA and CDR2 is FQGTGA in the germline V gene. The ends were cut back, 3 bases at V and 5 bases at J, with 11 bases in the middle. This CDR3 has 13 amino acids. The CDR3 nucleotides are TGTGCCAGCAGCTTGGGACTGTTAAACGAGCAGTACTTC. This sequence encodes CASSLGLLNEQYF.

V is TRBV11-3 and J is TRBJ2-1; TRBD1 might be the D (6 bases). V gave up 5 bases and J gave up 0 bases, with 14 bases separating them. Germline CDR1 reads SGHNT; CDR2 reads YENEEA. The CDR3 runs 16 residues. The CDR3 nucleotides read TGTGCCAGCAGCCACTCAGGGGCCCACTCCTACAATGAGCAGTTCTTC. Amino acid sequence: CASSHSGAHSYNEQFF.

This chain links TRBV7-2 with TRBJ2-5; the D is unclear. CDR3 length equals 14 residues. In germline, CDR1 is SGHTA, CDR2 FQGNSA. The V gene lost 3 bases and the J gene lost 0 bases, with 8 bases spanning the gap. CDR3 coding DNA: TGTGCCAGCAGCTTTCTTACGTACCAAGAGACCCAGTACTTC. This gives the protein CASSFLTYQETQYF.

The table lists this clone with a few counts. The chain employs TRBV11-3 and TRBJ2-1; possibly TRBD2 for D (5 bases). Looked up from germline, CDR1 is SGHNT and CDR2 is YENEEA. The CDR3 is 14 amino acids. V lost 3 bases to trimming and J lost 5 bases, with 11 bases between them. The CDR3 protein is CASSFGVWDNEQFF. Here the CDR3 DNA reads TGTGCCAGCAGCTTCGGGGTTTGGGACAATGAGCAGTTCTTC.

Only one count was recorded for this clone. With only one base between it and a far larger clone, this is likely a read error. The rearrangement joins TRBV4-1 to TRBJ2-3, with no clear D. Germline assignment: CDR1 MGHRA and CDR2 YSYEKL. The germline V and J ends were trimmed by 0 bases and 5 bases, with 21 bases remaining between them. CDR3 length: 18 amino acids. CDR3 amino acids: CASSQDVPEPTGVDTQYF. As DNA, the CDR3 is TGCGCCAGCAGCCAAGATGTACCAGAGCCAACTGGGGTAGATACGCAGTATTTT.

The rearrangement joins TRBV18 to TRBJ2-1; D uncertain. The germline V and J ends were trimmed by 3 bases and 14 bases, with 17 bases remaining between them. This CDR3 is 13 amino acids long. The germline V gene encodes CDR1 KGHSH and CDR2 LQKENI. CDR3 bases: TGTGCCAGCTCACCGGTCCCAGGCGACCAGGAGTTCTTC. Protein product: CASSPVPGDQEFF.

Notes on this clone: Just one base apart from a much larger clone, this may be a read error. The chain combines TRBV27 with TRBJ2-1, with unresolved D. Trimming pared 1 base from V and 6 bases from J, leaving 13 bases between. The V gene's germline CDR1 is MNHEY and CDR2 SMNVEV (reference sequence). The CDR3 extends over 15 amino acids. The CDR3 protein is CASSLLERATNEQFF. CDR3 sequence (DNA): TGTGCCAGCAGTTTATTGGAACGCGCGACCAATGAGCAGTTCTTC.

The V call is TRBV19, the J call TRBJ1-5; 8 positions match TRBD1. The V gene's germline CDR1 is LNHDA and CDR2 SQIVND (reference sequence). This CDR3 region has 17 residues. With V trimmed by 7 bases and J by 5 bases, 16 bases remained unmatched. The CDR3 reads CASTSGGGQGGHQPQHF. CDR3 DNA: TGTGCCAGTACTTCAGGGGGTGGACAGGGCGGGCATCAGCCCCAGCATTTT. Full variable domain (remainder filled in from reference TRBV19 and TRBJ1-5): DGGITQSPKYLFRKEGQNVTLSCEQNLNHDAMYWYRQDPGQGLRLIYYSQIVNDFQKGDIAEGYSVSREKKESFPLTVTSAQKNPTAFYLCASTSGGGQGGHQPQHFGDGTRLSIL.

The chain combines TRBV18 with TRBJ2-3; tentatively, D is TRBD1 (6 bases). The CDR3 is 16 residues long. V was clipped by 1 base and J by 5 bases, with 16 bases between them. Germline V gene data show CDR1 as KGHSH and CDR2 as LQKENI. The CDR3 DNA reads TGTGCCAGCTCACCACGAACAGGGTTAGTGCTAGATACGCAGTATTTT. Its protein product is CASSPRTGLVLDTQYF.

CDR3 protein: CASSGGLALSHQETQYF. For the CDR3, the DNA is TGCGCCAGCAGCGGGGGACTAGCCCTAAGCCACCAAGAGACCCAGTACTTC. The chain has TRBV5-1 and TRBJ2-5; 9 bases fit TRBD2. In germline, CDR1 is SGHRS, CDR2 YFSETQ. V was clipped by 4 bases and J by 0 bases; unmatched bases: 10. CDR3 length equals 17 residues.

The CDR3 nucleotides read TGTGCCAGTAAGATCTCTGGGGCCAACGTCCTGACTTTC. Protein sequence: CASKISGANVLTF. This chain connects TRBV19 to TRBJ2-6; D is undetermined. V lost 7 bases and J lost 0, with 4 bases in between. Germline V gene data show CDR1 as LNHDA and CDR2 as SQIVND (reference sequence). CDR3 length: 13 residues.

This clone was picked up a small number of times. The CDR3 DNA reads as TGTGCCATCAGTGAACCCCCATCCTACGAGCAGTACTTC. Its protein product is CAISEPPSYEQYF. The rearrangement uses TRBV10-3 and TRBJ2-7; D gene uncertain. This CDR3 spans 13 amino acids. Trimming took 3 bases from V and 1 from J, leaving 7 bases between them. Germline assignment: CDR1 ENHRY and CDR2 SYGVKD.

Many counts were recorded for this clone. Written as DNA, the CDR3 is TGTGCCAGCAGCTGGGCCGACTCTGGGGCCAACGTCCTGACTTTC. Translation: CASSWADSGANVLTF. The genes are TRBV13 and TRBJ2-6; D remains unclear. The V end lost 4 bases, the J end lost 0 bases, and 7 bases lay between the germline ends. Germline CDR1 is PRHDT and CDR2 is FYEKMQ (reference sequence). The CDR3 is 15 amino acids.

The V and J genes are TRBV7-9 and TRBJ1-2; D call uncertain. Germline CDR1 SEHNR, CDR2 FQNEAQ (reference sequence). V lost 3 bases and J lost 0, with 14 bases in between. The CDR3 sequence is 16 residues long. The DNA for the CDR3 is TGTGCCAGCAGCTTTGCAGGCGTATTAGCTAACTATGGCTACACCTTC. It translates to CASSFAGVLANYGYTF. The full variable domain, its missing parts supplied by reference TRBV7-9 and TRBJ1-2, is DTGVSQNPRHKITKRGQNVTFRCDPISEHNRLYWYRQTLGQGPEFLTYFQNEAQLEKSRLLSDRFSAERPKGSFSTLEIQRTEQGDSAMYLCASSFAGVLANYGYTFGSGTRLTVV.

V is TRBV29-1 and J is TRBJ2-3, with D uncertain. The CDR3 sequence is 14 residues long. Trimming cost V 0 bases and J 6 bases, with 13 bases left between them. Germline loops: CDR1 SQVTM, CDR2 ANQGSEA. The CDR3 DNA is TGCAGCGTTGAAGATACGTTATGGTTTGATACGCAGTATTTT. Encoded protein: CSVEDTLWFDTQYF.

The V gene is TRBV6-5, the J gene TRBJ2-7; 9 nucleotides agree with TRBD1. CDR3 size: 15 residues. CDR1 MNHEY and CDR2 SVGAGI come from the germline V gene. Trimming removed 3 bases from V and 6 bases from J; junction bases left unmatched: 9. CDR3 DNA: TGTGCCAGCAGTTATTCGGGACAGGGAATCGTCGAGCAGTACTTC. Protein: CASSYSGQGIVEQYF.

The V call is TRBV2, the J call TRBJ1-2; D unresolved. The CDR3 runs to 14 residues. Germline V gene lookup returns CDR1 SNHLY and CDR2 FYNNEI. The V end lost 6 bases, the J end lost 3 bases, and 14 bases lay between the germline ends. The CDR3 DNA sequence: TGTGCCAGCAGAGCCGGGCATGTCGACTATGGCTACACCTTC. Translating it yields CASRAGHVDYGYTF.

This chain connects TRBV7-9 to TRBJ2-5; TRBD2 matches 10 bases. The CDR3 is 14 residues long. V dropped 2 bases and J dropped 5; count of bases not matched to a gene: 2. Germline V gene lookup returns CDR1 SEHNR and CDR2 FQNEAQ (reference sequence). The CDR3 DNA is TGTGCCAGCAGCTTACTAGCGGGAGTGGAGACCCAGTACTTC. Protein sequence: CASSLLAGVETQYF.

Comment on this clone: With only one base between it and a far larger clone, this is likely a read error. V usage is TRBV5-4 and J usage is TRBJ2-2; the D call may be TRBD1 or TRBD2 (6 bases each). This CDR3 has 15 residues. Between the trimmed V and J ends, which lost 1 base and 5 bases, there was a span of 12 bases. CDR1 and CDR2 (germline): SGHNT, YYREEE (reference sequence). CDR3 sequence (DNA): TGTGCCAGCAGCTTGCAGGGGAGGAGAACCGGGGAGCTGTTTTTT. Its translation: CASSLQGRRTGELFF.

The V and J genes are TRBV7-8 and TRBJ2-3; 9 positions match TRBD2. Germline V lookup: CDR1 SGHVS, CDR2 FQNEAQ. The CDR3 has 15 amino acids. V shed 4 bases, J shed 1 base, and the junction held 3 bases outside the gene matches. In DNA form, the CDR3 reads TGTGCCAGCAGCTCACCTAGCGGGGGCACAGATACGCAGTATTTT. Amino acids: CASSSPSGGTDTQYF.

The count of this clone is one. A far larger clone is a single base away, which makes a read error likely. This sequence joins TRBV4-2 and TRBJ2-1; D is unresolved. The CDR3 spans 12 residues. Germline CDR1 LGHNA, CDR2 YNFKEQ. DNA for the CDR3: TGTGCCAGCAGCAAAGATAGGGATGAGCAGTTCTTC. Its protein is CASSKDRDEQFF.

This chain links TRBV2 with TRBJ2-5, with D unresolved. Per germline, CDR1 SNHLY and CDR2 FYNNEI. Trimming shortened V by 8 bases and J by 5 bases, and 6 bases separated the two germline ends. The CDR3 totals 10 residues. For the CDR3, the DNA is TGTGCCAGCCCAAGGGAGACCCAGTACTTC. Translating gives CASPRETQYF.

This clone has a handful of counts. The chain combines TRBV2 with TRBJ2-3; TRBD1 might be the D (6 bases). The V end was cut by 5 bases, the J end by 3 bases, with 12 bases between. The CDR3 consists of 14 residues. Germline CDR1 reads SNHLY; CDR2 reads FYNNEI. The CDR3 spells CASSQQGGTDTQYF. For the CDR3, the DNA is TGTGCCAGCAGTCAACAGGGTGGAACAGATACGCAGTATTTT. The full variable domain, in which reference TRBV2 and TRBJ2-3 provide the parts outside the CDR3, is EPEVTQTPSHQVTQMGQEVILRCVPISNHLYFYWYRQILGQKVEFLVSFYNNEISEKSEIFDDQFSVERPDGSNFTLKIRSTKLEDSAMYFCASSQQGGTDTQYFGPGTRLTVL.